The clone carrying this TCR beta chain occurred a few times. This entry comes from a study of blood T cell repertoires in COVID-19. Turning to the study itself: Samples of COVID-19 (acute and convalescent) were obtained from the United States, Italy and Spain. The analysed material was cDNA or gDNA that came from T cells, B-cell-depleted T cells, or PBMCs.

The method was immunoSEQ multiplex PCR; TCRdb's version includes in-frame clones alone and lacks a portion of them. The sample yields roughly 130,000 clones, 86% seen once. The study drew participants aged about 18 to 95 years from around 24 US areas. Participant reports of clinical history set cohort assignment. The length of the CDR3 is 16 residues. Germline V gene data show CDR1 as LGHNA and CDR2 as YSLEER. V lost 0 bases to trimming and J lost 13 bases; unmatched junction nucleotides: 11. The clonotype comes from a woman in her forties or fifties who had recovered from COVID-19. Sequencing was performed on PBMCs or T cells enriched from blood (not recorded which). The chain links TRBV4-3 to TRBJ1-6; TRBD1 aligns across 8 bases. CDR3 residues: CASSQDLGDRQIPLHF. In DNA, the CDR3 is TGCGCCAGCAGCCAAGATTTGGGGGACAGGCAGATTCCCCTCCACTTT.